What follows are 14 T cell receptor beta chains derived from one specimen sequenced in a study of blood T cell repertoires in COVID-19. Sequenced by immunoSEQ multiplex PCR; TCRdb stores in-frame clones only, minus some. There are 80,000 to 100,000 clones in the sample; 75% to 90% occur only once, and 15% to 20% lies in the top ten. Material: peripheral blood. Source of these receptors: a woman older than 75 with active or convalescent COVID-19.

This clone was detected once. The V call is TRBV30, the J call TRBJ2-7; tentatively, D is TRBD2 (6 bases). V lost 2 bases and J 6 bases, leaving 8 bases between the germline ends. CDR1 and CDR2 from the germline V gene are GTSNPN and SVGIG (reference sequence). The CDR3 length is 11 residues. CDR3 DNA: TGTGCCTGGAGTCTGGAGGGCGAGCAGTACTTC. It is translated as CAWSLEGEQYF.

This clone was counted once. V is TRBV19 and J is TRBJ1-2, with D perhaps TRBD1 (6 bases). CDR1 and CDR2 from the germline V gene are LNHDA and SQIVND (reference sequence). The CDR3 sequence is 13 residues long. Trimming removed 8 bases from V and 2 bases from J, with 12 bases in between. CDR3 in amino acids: CASSTGLNYGYTF. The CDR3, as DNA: TGTGCCAGTTCGACAGGTTTGAACTATGGCTACACCTTC.

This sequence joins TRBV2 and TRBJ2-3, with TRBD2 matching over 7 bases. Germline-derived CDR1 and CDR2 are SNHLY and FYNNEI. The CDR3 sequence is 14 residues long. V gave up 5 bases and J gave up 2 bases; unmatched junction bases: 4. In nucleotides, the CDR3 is TGTGCCAGCAGTACGGGGGGACTCACAGATACGCAGTATTTT. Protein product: CASSTGGLTDTQYF. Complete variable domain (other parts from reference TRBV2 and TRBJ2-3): EPEVTQTPSHQVTQMGQEVILRCVPISNHLYFYWYRQILGQKVEFLVSFYNNEISEKSEIFDDQFSVERPDGSNFTLKIRSTKLEDSAMYFCASSTGGLTDTQYFGPGTRLTVL.

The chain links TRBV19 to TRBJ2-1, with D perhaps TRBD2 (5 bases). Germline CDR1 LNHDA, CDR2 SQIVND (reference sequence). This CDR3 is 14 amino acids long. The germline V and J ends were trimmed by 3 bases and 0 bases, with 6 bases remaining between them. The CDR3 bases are TGTGCCAGTAGTATGGGGAGCTCCTACAATGAGCAGTTCTTC. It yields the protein CASSMGSSYNEQFF.

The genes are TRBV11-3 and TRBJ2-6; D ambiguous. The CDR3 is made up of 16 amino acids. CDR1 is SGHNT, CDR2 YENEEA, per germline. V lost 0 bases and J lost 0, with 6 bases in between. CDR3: CASSLDAASGANVLTF. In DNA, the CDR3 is TGTGCCAGCAGCTTAGATGCGGCCTCTGGGGCCAACGTCCTGACTTTC.

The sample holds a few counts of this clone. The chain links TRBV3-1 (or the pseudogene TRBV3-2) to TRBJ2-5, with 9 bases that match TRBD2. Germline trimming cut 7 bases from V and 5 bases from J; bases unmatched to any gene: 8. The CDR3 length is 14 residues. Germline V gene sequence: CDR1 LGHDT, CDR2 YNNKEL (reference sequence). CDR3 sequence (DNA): TGTGCCAGCACCACGAGCGGGGGGCGGGAGACCCAGTACTTC. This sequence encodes CASTTSGGRETQYF.

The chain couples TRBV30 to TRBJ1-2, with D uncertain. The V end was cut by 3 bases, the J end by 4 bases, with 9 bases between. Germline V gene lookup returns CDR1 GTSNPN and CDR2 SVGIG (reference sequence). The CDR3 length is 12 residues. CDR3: CAWRMAGYGYTF. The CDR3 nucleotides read TGTGCCTGGAGAATGGCAGGCTATGGCTACACCTTC.

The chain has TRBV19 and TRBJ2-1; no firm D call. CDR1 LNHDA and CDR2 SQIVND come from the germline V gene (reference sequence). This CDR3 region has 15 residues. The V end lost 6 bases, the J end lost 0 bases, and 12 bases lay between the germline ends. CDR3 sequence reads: CASSQAISSYNEQFF. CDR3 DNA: TGTGCCAGTAGCCAGGCTATAAGCTCCTACAATGAGCAGTTCTTC.

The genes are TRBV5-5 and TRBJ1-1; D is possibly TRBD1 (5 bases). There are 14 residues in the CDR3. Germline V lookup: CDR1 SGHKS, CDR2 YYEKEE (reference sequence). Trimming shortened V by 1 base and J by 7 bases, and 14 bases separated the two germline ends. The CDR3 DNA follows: TGTGCCAGCAGCTTGACGCGGGGGATAGATGAAGCTTTCTTT. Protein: CASSLTRGIDEAFF.

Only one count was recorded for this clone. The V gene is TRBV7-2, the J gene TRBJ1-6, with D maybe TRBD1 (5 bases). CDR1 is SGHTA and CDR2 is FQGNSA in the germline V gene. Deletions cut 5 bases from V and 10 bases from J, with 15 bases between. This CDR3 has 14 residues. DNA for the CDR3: TGTGCCAGCAGCCCCGGAGCAGGGAGGTCACCCCTCCACTTT. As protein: CASSPGAGRSPLHF.

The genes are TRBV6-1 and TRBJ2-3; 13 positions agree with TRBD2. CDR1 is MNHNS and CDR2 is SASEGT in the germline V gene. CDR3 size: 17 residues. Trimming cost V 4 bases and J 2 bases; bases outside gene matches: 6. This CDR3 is CASSGSTSGGYTDTQYF. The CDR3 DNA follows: TGTGCCAGCAGTGGCTCGACTAGCGGGGGGTACACAGATACGCAGTATTTT.

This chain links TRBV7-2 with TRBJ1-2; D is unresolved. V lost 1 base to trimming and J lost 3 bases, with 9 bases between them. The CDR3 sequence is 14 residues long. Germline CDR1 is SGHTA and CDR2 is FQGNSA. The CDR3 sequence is CASSLGPGDYGYTF. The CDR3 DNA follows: TGTGCCAGCAGCTTAGGGCCGGGAGACTATGGCTACACCTTC. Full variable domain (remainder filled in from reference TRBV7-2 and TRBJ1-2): GAGVSQSPSNKVTEKGKDVELRCDPISGHTALYWYRQSLGQGLEFLIYFQGNSAPDKSGLPSDRFSAERTGGSVSTLTIQRTQQEDSAVYLCASSLGPGDYGYTFGSGTRLTVV.

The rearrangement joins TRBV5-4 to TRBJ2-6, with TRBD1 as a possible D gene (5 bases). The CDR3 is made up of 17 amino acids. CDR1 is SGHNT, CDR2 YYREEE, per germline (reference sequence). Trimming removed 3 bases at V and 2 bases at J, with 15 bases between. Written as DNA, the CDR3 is TGTGCCAGCAGCTCCCCGACAGCAGTCCCTGGGGCCAACGTCCTGACTTTC. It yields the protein CASSSPTAVPGANVLTF.

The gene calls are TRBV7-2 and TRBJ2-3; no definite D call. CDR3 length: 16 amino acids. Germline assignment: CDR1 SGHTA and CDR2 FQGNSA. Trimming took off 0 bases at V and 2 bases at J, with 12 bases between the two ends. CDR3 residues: CASSLAMAEITDTQYF. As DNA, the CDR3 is TGTGCCAGCAGCTTAGCGATGGCGGAGATCACAGATACGCAGTATTTT.